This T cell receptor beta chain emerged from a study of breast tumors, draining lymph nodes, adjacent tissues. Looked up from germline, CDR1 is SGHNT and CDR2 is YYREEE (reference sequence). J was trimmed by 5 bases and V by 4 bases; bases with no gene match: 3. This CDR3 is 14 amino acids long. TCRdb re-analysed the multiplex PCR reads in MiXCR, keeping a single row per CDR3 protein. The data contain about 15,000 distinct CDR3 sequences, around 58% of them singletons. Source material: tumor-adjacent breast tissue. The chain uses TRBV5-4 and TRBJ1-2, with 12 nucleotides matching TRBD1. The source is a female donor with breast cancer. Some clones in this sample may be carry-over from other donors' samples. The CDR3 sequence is CASSPGQGAYGYTF. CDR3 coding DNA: TGTGCCAGCAGCCCGGGACAGGGGGCGTATGGCTACACCTTC.